A selection of T cell receptor beta chains follows, all from one sample in a study of molecular identifiers for immune sequencing clone quantification. TCRdb fed the PCR reads into MiXCR, producing one record per CDR3 protein. The sample carries over 55,000 distinct CDR3 sequences, less than 20% recorded once. Sequencing was done on a sample of naive CD8+ T cells from blood, with Jurkat cell RNA spiked in. Source of these receptors: a human donor in good health. Some libraries in this study had Jurkat cell RNA spiked in. The CDR3 runs from the conserved cysteine through the conserved F or W. Each record gives: J gene, V gene, D gene, clone size, CDR3 protein. D genes are given only for firm matches. Only part of the rows carry a size: once, few, many, or a class if the clone is expanded.

>TRBJ2-1|TRBV29-1|TRBD2|few
CSVEDPLRGGSTYNEQFF
>TRBJ2-3|TRBV7-2|-|many
CASSLVLLGRRTDTQYF
>TRBJ2-1|TRBV6-2/TRBV6-3|TRBD2|many
CASSFFLLAGVGEQFF
>TRBJ2-7|TRBV27|TRBD2|-
CASSISGLAGYEQYF
>TRBJ1-2|TRBV5-1|-|many
CATKSGPDPDYGYTF
>TRBJ2-7|TRBV7-9|TRBD2|many
CASSLLAGVNEQYF
>TRBJ1-2|TRBV28|-|once
CASSLRGTVRGYTF
>TRBJ1-1|TRBV30|-|many
CAWKANTEAFF
>TRBJ2-7|TRBV18|TRBD1|many
CASSPRDRPYEQYF
>TRBJ2-3|TRBV2|TRBD2|many
CASQGTSGRAQADTQYF
>TRBJ2-3|TRBV4-1|TRBD2|many
CASSQEVGSSGRHTDTQYF
>TRBJ2-1|TRBV7-2|-|-
CASSPGLGAQNLQFF
>TRBJ1-5|TRBV27|-|few
CASSFPGRTDSNQPQHF
>TRBJ2-3|TRBV28|-|many
CASSLRLEADTQYF
>TRBJ2-3|TRBV7-9|-|many
CASSSPRADTDTQYF
>TRBJ2-2|TRBV20-1|-|many
CSTAERNTGELFF